This TCR beta chain was retrieved from a study of identical twins. Findings of the study overall: Researchers caution that invariant MAIT and iNKT cells could partly confound zero-insertion analyses. Weaker excess twin sharing was seen among beta out-of-frame sequences.

Each cDNA held unique molecular identifiers, and template switching gave it a universal primer site. TCRdb re-derived calls from the 5' RACE reads in MiXCR, one entry per CDR3 protein. The sample holds roughly 710,000 distinct CDR3 sequences, approximately 6.1% seen once. This clonotype was seen at least ten times. Its antigen is currently unknown. V lost 7 bases to trimming and J lost 7 bases, with 13 bases between them. From germline, CDR1 is MGHDK and CDR2 SYGVNS. CDR3 length equals 12 residues. Sample: naive T cells sorted from blood. The chain combines TRBV25-1 with TRBJ1-2, with D perhaps TRBD1 (5 bases). The sequence derives from a man between 18 and 35 years old in good health. This chain's CDR3 is CASISGLGGYTF. DNA for the CDR3: TGTGCCAGCATTTCAGGGCTGGGTGGCTACACCTTC.